The entry that follows covers one T cell receptor (beta chain) sequence. Source study methods: Reference gene primer amplification gave nucleated cell count estimates. TCRdb's copy holds only in-frame clones and misses some; the assay was immunoSEQ multiplex PCR. V and J calls plus clone size are reproduced from that table; the DNA served to infer D and trimming. The sample comprises approximately 140,000 clones, 65% to 90% of which are singletons, and about 3.5% rests with the top ten. The data are from a study of blood T cell repertoires in COVID-19. Study summary: Samples of COVID-19 (acute and convalescent) were obtained from the United States, Italy and Spain. PBMCs, B-cell-depleted T cells, or T cells were the source of the cDNA or gDNA that made up the material.

Germline CDR1 LNHNV, CDR2 YYDKDF (reference sequence). The V end was cut by 0 bases, the J end by 7 bases, with 12 bases between. This CDR3 is 14 amino acids long. V and J are TRBV15 and TRBJ1-1; no reliable D call. The sequenced sample was peripheral blood. The receptor was derived from an older man with acute or convalescent COVID-19. The CDR3 sequence: CATSRDRGPIEAFF. The CDR3 nucleotides read TGTGCCACCAGCAGAGATCGAGGCCCTATTGAAGCTTTCTTT.